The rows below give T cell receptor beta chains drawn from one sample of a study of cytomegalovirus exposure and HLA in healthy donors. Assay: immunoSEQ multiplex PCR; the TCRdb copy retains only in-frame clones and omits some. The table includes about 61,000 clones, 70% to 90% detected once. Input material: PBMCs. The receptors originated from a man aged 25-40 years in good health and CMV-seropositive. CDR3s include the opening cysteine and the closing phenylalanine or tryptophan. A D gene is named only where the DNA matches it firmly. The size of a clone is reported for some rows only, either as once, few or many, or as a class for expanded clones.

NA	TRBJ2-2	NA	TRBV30	TGTGCCTGGAGTGTACGGTGGGGCCTGAACACCGGGGAGCTGTTTTTT	CAWSVRWGLNTGELFF
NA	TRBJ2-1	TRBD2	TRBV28	TGTGCCAGCAGTCCTAGGACTAGCGGGCCGAGCTCCTACAATGAGCAGTTCTTC	CASSPRTSGPSSYNEQFF
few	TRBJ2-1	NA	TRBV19	TGTGCCAGTAGTATAAGGCGGGATGCCGGTTTCAATGAGCAGTTCTTC	CASSIRRDAGFNEQFF
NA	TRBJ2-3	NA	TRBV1	TGCACCAGCAGCCAAGATCGTGGCGCGGGTTGGGATACGCAGTATTTT	CTSSQDRGAGWDTQYF
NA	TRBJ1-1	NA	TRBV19	TGTGCCAGTAGTATTTTCATGAACACTGAAGCTTTCTTT	CASSIFMNTEAFF
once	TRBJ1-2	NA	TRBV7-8	TGTGCCAGCAGCCCCAGGGTCAGGGCCGGTGGCTACACCTTC	CASSPRVRAGGYTF
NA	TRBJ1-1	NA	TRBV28	TGTGCCAGCGGGCGGGCAGCCCCTCCTGAAGCTTTCTTT	CASGRAAPPEAFF
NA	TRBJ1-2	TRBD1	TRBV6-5	TGTGCCAGCAACACAGGGGGCCTTGGCTACACCTTC	CASNTGGLGYTF
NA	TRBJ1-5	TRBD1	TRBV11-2	TGTGCCAGCAGCCCCCTTTTAGGGGGCCAGCCCCAGCATTTT	CASSPLLGGQPQHF
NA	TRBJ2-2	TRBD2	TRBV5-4	TGTGCCAGCAGCTCGGGACTAGCGGGACCCGGGGGGCTGTTTTTT	CASSSGLAGPGGLFF
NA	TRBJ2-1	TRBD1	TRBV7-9	TGTGCCAGCAGCCCACCGGGACAGGGGTTCAACAATGAGCAGTTCTTC	CASSPPGQGFNNEQFF
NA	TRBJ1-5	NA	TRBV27	TGTGCCAGCAGTCGGCAGGGCCTAACTAATCAGCCCCAGCATTTT	CASSRQGLTNQPQHF
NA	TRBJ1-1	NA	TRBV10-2	TGCGCCAGCAGCGCCTTCCAGGGTACCCCTGAAGCTTTCTTT	CASSAFQGTPEAFF
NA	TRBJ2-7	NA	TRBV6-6	TGTGCCAGCAGTTACGGGGGGTCGCAGTACTTC	CASSYGGSQYF
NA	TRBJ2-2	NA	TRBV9	TGTGCCAGCAGCTTAACCCCTGCTCTGGAGGGCGGGGAGCTGTTTTTT	CASSLTPALEGGELFF
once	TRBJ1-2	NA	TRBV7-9	TGTGCCAGCAGCTTAGGTCAGTTCATCGACTATGGCTACACCTTC	CASSLGQFIDYGYTF
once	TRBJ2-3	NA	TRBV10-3	TGTGCCATCAGTGTCGGGATGGTAGCGAGGAGCACAGATACGCAGTATTTT	CAISVGMVARSTDTQYF
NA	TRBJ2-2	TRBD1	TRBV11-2	TGTGCCAGCAGCTCCTGGGACAGGGCGAACACCGGGGAGCTGTTTTTT	CASSSWDRANTGELFF
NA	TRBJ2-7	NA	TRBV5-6	TGTGCCAGCAGCCCCGTGGGGCACTACGAGCAGTACTTC	CASSPVGHYEQYF
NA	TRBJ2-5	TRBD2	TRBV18	TGTGCCAGCGCGACTAGCGCCCAAGAGACCCAGTACTTC	CASATSAQETQYF
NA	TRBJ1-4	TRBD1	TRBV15	TGTGCCACCAGCGCGGGACAGGAGGGTAATGAAAAACTGTTTTTT	CATSAGQEGNEKLFF
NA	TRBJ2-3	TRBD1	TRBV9	TGTGCCAGCAGCGCCGGGACAGGGGCGGCAGATACGCAGTATTTT	CASSAGTGAADTQYF
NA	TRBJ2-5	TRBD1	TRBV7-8	TGTGCCAGCAGCCAAGGACAGGGTATAGAGACCCAGTACTTC	CASSQGQGIETQYF
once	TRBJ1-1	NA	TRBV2	TGTGCCAGCACCCCCGGAGGAGGGCGAGGAACTGAAGCTTTCTTT	CASTPGGGRGTEAFF
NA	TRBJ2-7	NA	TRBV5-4	TGTGCCAGCAGCTACGGGGGGCTCGGCGAGCAGTACTTC	CASSYGGLGEQYF
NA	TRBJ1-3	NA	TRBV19	TGTGCCAGTAGTACCCGGGGTCCTATCTCTGGAAACACCATATATTTT	CASSTRGPISGNTIYF
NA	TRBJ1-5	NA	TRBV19	TGTGCCGGGGGACTTAGCAATCAGCCCCAGCATTTT	CAGGLSNQPQHF
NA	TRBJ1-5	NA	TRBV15	TGTGCCACCAGCAGAGCTAGGACAAGCAATCAGCCCCAGCATTTT	CATSRARTSNQPQHF
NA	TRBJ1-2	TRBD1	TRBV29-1	TGCAGCGTTGCCTCGGGACAGTTAAACTATGGCTACACCTTC	CSVASGQLNYGYTF
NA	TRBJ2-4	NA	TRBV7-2	TGTGCCAGCAGCTTAGAATCCCGGACCAGGGCCAACATTCAGTACTTC	CASSLESRTRANIQYF
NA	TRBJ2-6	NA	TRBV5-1	TGCGCCAGTACTCACTCTGGGGCCAACGTCCTGACTTTC	CASTHSGANVLTF
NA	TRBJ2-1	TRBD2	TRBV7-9	TGTGCCAGCAGCCAAACCGGGACTAGCGACAATGAGCAGTTCTTC	CASSQTGTSDNEQFF
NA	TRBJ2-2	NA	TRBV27	TGTGCCAGCAGTTCTCCAGGGTATCCACCCGGGGAGCTGTTTTTT	CASSSPGYPPGELFF
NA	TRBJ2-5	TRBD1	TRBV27	TGTGCCAGCAGTGCTGGGACAGGGATAGGAGAGACCCAGTACTTC	CASSAGTGIGETQYF
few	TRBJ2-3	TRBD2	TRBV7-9	TGTGCCACGGGCGCTAGCGGGAGAACAGATACGCAGTATTTT	CATGASGRTDTQYF
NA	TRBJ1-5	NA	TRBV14	TGTGCCAGCAGCCACAGTGGCAATCAGCCCCAGCATTTT	CASSHSGNQPQHF
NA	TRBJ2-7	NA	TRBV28	TGTGCCAGCAGCCCGGCCGACCCCGGAGGCGAGCAGTACTTC	CASSPADPGGEQYF
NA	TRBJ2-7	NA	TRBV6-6	TGTGCCAGCAGGTCAACCAGGGGTCTCTCCTACGAGCAGTACTTC	CASRSTRGLSYEQYF
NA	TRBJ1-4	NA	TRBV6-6	TGTGCCAGCAGTTTGATGTCAGGGAATGAAAAACTGTTTTTT	CASSLMSGNEKLFF
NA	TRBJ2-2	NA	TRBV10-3	TGTGCCATCAGTGAGGAGTTCACCGGGGAGCTGTTTTTT	CAISEEFTGELFF
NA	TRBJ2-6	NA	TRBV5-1	TGCGCCAGCAGCTCGGGAAGGGAACCCTCTGGGGCCAACGTCCTGACTTTC	CASSSGREPSGANVLTF
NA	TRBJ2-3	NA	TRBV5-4	TGTGCCAGCAGCTTGGTTGGGGCTAGCACAGATACGCAGTATTTT	CASSLVGASTDTQYF
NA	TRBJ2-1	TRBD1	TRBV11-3	TGTGCCAGCAGCTTAAGACAGGGCTATTACAATGAGCAGTTCTTC	CASSLRQGYYNEQFF
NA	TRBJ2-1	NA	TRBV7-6	TGTGCCAGCAGCCGAGGAGTCCCCAGTGAGCAGTTCTTC	CASSRGVPSEQFF
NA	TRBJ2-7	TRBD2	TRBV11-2	TGTGCCAGCAGCTTGCAGCGGGGCATCTACGAGCAGTACTTC	CASSLQRGIYEQYF
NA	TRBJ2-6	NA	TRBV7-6	TGTGCCAGCAGCCTCTTCCGGGGAAGCAACTCTGGGGCCAACGTCCTGACTTTC	CASSLFRGSNSGANVLTF
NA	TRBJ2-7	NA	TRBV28	TGTGCCAGCAGCGACCAGCGGGAGCAGTACTTC	CASSDQREQYF
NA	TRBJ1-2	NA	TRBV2	TGTGCCAGCAGTGAGGGGAGGCGGTTACGATCAGGCTACACCTTC	CASSEGRRLRSGYTF
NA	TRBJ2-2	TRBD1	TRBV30	TGTGCCTGGGGTCATAAGGGGGCGCGCGGCGGGGAGCTGTTTTTT	CAWGHKGARGGELFF
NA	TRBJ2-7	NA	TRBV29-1	TGCAGCGTTGATCTGGACAGTTCGTCCTACGAGCAGTACTTC	CSVDLDSSSYEQYF
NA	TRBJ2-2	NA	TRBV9	TGTGCCAGCAGCGACCCCCTCCAGGGTAACACCGGGGAGCTGTTTTTT	CASSDPLQGNTGELFF
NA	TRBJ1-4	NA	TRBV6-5	TGTGCCAGCGCGGCCACAACTAATGAAAAACTGTTTTTT	CASAATTNEKLFF
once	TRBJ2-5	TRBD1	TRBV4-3	TGCGCCAGCAGCCCTTACAGGGGGGACGGGGAGACCCAGTACTTC	CASSPYRGDGETQYF
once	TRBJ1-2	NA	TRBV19	TGTGCCGGTTCGGGGGACTATGGCTACACCTTC	CAGSGDYGYTF
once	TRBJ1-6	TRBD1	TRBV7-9	TGTGCCAGCAGCGGTGGACAGGGAAGAGCACCCCTCCACTTT	CASSGGQGRAPLHF